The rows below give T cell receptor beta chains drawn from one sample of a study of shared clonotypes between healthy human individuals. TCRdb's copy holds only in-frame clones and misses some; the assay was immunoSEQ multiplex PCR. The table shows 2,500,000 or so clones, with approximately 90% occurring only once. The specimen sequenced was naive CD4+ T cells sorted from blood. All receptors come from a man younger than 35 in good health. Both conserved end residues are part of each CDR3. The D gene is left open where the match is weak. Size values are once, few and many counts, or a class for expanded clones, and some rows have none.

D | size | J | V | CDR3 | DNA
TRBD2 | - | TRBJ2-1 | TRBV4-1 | CASSQDTASGSHYNEQFF | TGCGCCAGCAGCCAAGATACGGCTAGCGGGAGTCACTACAATGAGCAGTTCTTC
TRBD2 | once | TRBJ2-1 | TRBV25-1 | CASTAAGGPFF | TGTGCCAGTACCGCCGCGGGGGGCCCGTTCTTC
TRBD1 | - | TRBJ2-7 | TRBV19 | CASNSAGTGGSYEQYF | TGTGCCAGTAACTCAGCCGGGACAGGGGGCTCCTACGAGCAGTACTTC
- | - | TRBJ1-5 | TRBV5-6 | CASSVRTADNQPQHF | TGTGCCAGCAGCGTTAGGACAGCTGACAATCAGCCCCAGCATTTT
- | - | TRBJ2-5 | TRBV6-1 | CASSESRGPMQETQYF | TGTGCCAGCAGTGAAAGTCGGGGCCCAATGCAAGAGACCCAGTACTTC
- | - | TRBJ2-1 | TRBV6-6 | CATLSMTGRRDEQFF | TGTGCCACCCTCTCCATGACGGGGAGAAGGGATGAGCAGTTCTTC
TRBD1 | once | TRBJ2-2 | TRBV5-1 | CASSLVTLDRMNTGELFF | TGCGCCAGCAGCTTGGTGACCTTGGACAGGATGAACACCGGGGAGCTGTTTTTT
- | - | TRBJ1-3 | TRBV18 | CASSPSRGAGGVAIYF | TGTGCCAGCTCGCCATCCAGGGGAGCCGGTGGTGTCGCCATATATTTT
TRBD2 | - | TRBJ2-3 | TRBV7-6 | CASSLGTSGVSGDTQYF | TGTGCCAGCAGCTTAGGGACTAGCGGGGTCTCGGGGGATACGCAGTATTTT
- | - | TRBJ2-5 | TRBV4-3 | CASSQGPAGAQYF | TGCGCCAGCAGCCAAGGCCCGGCTGGAGCCCAGTACTTC
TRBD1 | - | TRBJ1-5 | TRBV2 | CASSDGQGAEPQHF | TGCGCCAGCAGTGACGGACAGGGGGCTGAGCCCCAGCATTTT
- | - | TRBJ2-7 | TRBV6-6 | CASSYSGGFYEQYF | TGTGCCAGCAGTTACAGCGGAGGGTTCTACGAGCAGTACTTC
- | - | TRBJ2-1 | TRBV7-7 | CASSPSSGTGYNEQFF | TGTGCTAGCAGCCCCTCCTCCGGGACGGGCTACAATGAGCAGTTCTTC
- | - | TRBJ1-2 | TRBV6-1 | CASSELTNYGYTF | TGTGCCAGCAGTGAACTGACGAACTATGGCTACACCTTC
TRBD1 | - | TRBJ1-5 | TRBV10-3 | CAISDLGTGNQPQHF | TGTGCCATCAGTGACCTAGGGACAGGGAATCAGCCCCAGCATTTT
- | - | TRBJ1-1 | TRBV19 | CASSENRDTWRAEAFF | TGTGCCAGTAGTGAAAACCGGGACACTTGGCGGGCTGAAGCTTTCTTT
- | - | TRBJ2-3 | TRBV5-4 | CASSLFGGASTDTQYF | TGTGCCAGCAGCTTGTTTGGTGGGGCTAGCACAGATACGCAGTATTTT
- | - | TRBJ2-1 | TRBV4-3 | CASSQALGAAEQFF | TGCGCCAGCAGCCAAGCGTTGGGCGCTGCTGAGCAGTTCTTC
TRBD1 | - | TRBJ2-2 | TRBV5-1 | CASSVRTGWTGELFF | TGCGCCAGCAGCGTTCGGACAGGGTGGACCGGGGAGCTGTTTTTT
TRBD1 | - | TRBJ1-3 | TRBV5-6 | CASSGQGFKDTIYF | TGTGCCAGCAGCGGACAGGGGTTTAAGGACACCATATATTTT
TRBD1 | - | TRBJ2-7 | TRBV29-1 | CSVATTGDEQYF | TGCAGCGTCGCAACGACAGGGGACGAGCAGTACTTC
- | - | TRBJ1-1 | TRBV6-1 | CASSEPPTATEAFF | TGTGCCAGCAGTGAACCTCCAACGGCCACTGAAGCTTTCTTT
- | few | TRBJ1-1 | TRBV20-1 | CSATPDEAFF | TGCAGTGCTACCCCGGATGAAGCTTTCTTT
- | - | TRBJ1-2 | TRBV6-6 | CASSPRTAIYGYTF | TGTGCCAGCAGTCCTAGGACGGCCATCTATGGCTACACCTTC
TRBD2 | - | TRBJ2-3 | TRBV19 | CASSHRLAAITDTQYF | TGTGCCAGTAGCCATCGACTAGCGGCAATCACAGATACGCAGTATTTT
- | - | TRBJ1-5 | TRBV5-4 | CASSLGWISNQPQHF | TGTGCCAGCAGCTTGGGGTGGATTAGCAATCAGCCCCAGCATTTT
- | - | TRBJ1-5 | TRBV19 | CASSDRQETGQPQHF | TGTGCCAGTAGTGATCGACAGGAGACGGGCCAGCCCCAGCATTTT
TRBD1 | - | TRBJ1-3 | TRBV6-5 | CASSRGGNSGNTIYF | TGTGCCAGCAGCCGAGGGGGCAACTCTGGAAACACCATATATTTT
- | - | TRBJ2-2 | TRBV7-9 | CASSPWLPNTGELFF | TGTGCCAGCAGCCCATGGCTACCGAACACCGGGGAGCTGTTTTTT
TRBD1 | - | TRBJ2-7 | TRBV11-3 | CASSTTGVHERYF | TGTGCCAGCAGCACCACAGGGGTGCACGAGCGGTACTTC
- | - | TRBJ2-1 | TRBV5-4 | CASSSITGAGEQFF | TGTGCCAGCAGCTCTATCACGGGGGCGGGTGAGCAGTTCTTC